This TCR beta chain was identified during a study of blood T cell repertoires in COVID-19. In the study overall: From the United States, Italy and Spain came samples of acute and convalescent COVID-19. Nucleic acid was either cDNA or gDNA, and it came from T cells, B-cell-depleted T cells, or PBMCs.

Original data processing: Amplification from reference gene primers served as the basis for estimated nucleated cell counts. Using immunoSEQ multiplex PCR, the repertoire was profiled, and TCRdb retains in-frame clones only, with some absent. The DNA was the basis for D and trimming; V, J and clone size are from that table. The data show 200,000 to 250,000 clones, approximately 84% seen once. CDR1 is SGDLS, CDR2 YYNGEE, per germline. The length of the CDR3 is 14 residues. V dropped 3 bases and J dropped 3; count of bases not matched to a gene: 5. This sequence was found in a woman aged 55-70 years with acute or convalescent COVID-19. Sequencing was carried out using peripheral blood. V gene TRBV9 combines with J gene TRBJ1-2, with 7 bases aligning to TRBD1. The CDR3 is CASSGTGVDYGYTF. DNA of the CDR3: TGTGCCAGCAGCGGAACAGGGGTGGACTATGGCTACACCTTC. Combining the CDR3 with reference TRBV9 and TRBJ1-2 gives the whole variable domain DSGVTQTPKHLITATGQRVTLRCSPRSGDLSVYWYQQSLDQGLQFLIQYYNGEERAKGNILERFSAQQFPDLHSELNLSSLELGDSALYFCASSGTGVDYGYTFGSGTRLTVV.